The 30 T cell receptor beta chains below come from one sample, sequenced in a study of T cell repertoires in cytomegalovirus infection. Using its own MiXCR run on the reads, TCRdb lists one record per CDR3 protein. The sample lists 200,000 to 300,000 distinct CDR3 sequences, roughly 15% occurring once. The material sequenced was PBMCs. The receptors come from a human donor in good health (CMV status not recorded). Some clones in this sample may be carry-over from other donors' samples.

This clonotype was seen only once. The V call is TRBV7-2, the J call TRBJ2-3, with 12 positions matching TRBD2. The CDR3 extends over 16 amino acids. Germline CDR1 SGHTA, CDR2 FQGNSA. V dropped 6 bases and J dropped 4; count of bases not matched to a gene: 8. As DNA, the CDR3 is TGTGCCAGCAGAACAAGACTAGCGGGAGCGGCAGATACGCAGTATTTT. It encodes CASRTRLAGAADTQYF.

As regards this clonotype: One base away lies a much larger clone, so this may be a sequencing read error. The J gene is TRBJ1-4, the V gene TRBV7-4; no reliable D call. The CDR3 consists of 16 residues. CDR1 is SGHVT, CDR2 SQSDAQ, per germline. The CDR3 spells CASSPITRRTIEKLFF. Here the CDR3 DNA reads TGTGCCAGCAGCCCAATAACCCGTAGGACTATTGAAAAACTGTTTTTT.

This clonotype was counted at least ten times. The genes are TRBV7-2 and TRBJ2-5; a possible D gene is TRBD1 (6 bases). This CDR3 is built from 12 residues. Germline-derived CDR1 and CDR2 are SGHTA and FQGNSA. V gave up 6 bases and J gave up 5 bases, with 10 bases separating them. This CDR3 reads CASSWGLETQYF. The CDR3 coding sequence is TGTGCCAGCAGTTGGGGGCTGGAGACCCAGTACTTC.

The chain couples TRBV5-4 to TRBJ2-5; a possible D gene is TRBD1 (6 bases). This CDR3 has 15 amino acids. Trimming took 5 bases from V and 0 from J, leaving 14 bases between them. The germline V gene encodes CDR1 SGHNT and CDR2 YYREEE (reference sequence). The CDR3 spells CASRQGTGNQETQYF. In nucleotides, the CDR3 is TGTGCCAGCAGACAAGGTACAGGGAACCAAGAGACCCAGTACTTC.

The chain has TRBV6-2 or TRBV6-3 and TRBJ2-3; D is possibly TRBD1 or TRBD2 (5 bases each). The length of the CDR3 is 13 residues. Germline V CDR1 and CDR2: MNHEY, SVGEGT. The V end lost 8 bases, the J end lost 6 bases, and 15 bases lay between the germline ends. CDR3 residues: CASGSRERDTQYF. DNA of the CDR3: TGTGCCAGCGGAAGCAGGGAGCGGGATACGCAGTATTTT.

Details on this clonotype: A much larger clone is a single base away; this may be a read error. Here the CDR3 omits its conserved ending phenylalanine or tryptophan, so a read error is the likely source. The chain combines TRBV7-2 with TRBJ2-5, with a possible D match to TRBD1 (7 bases). The CDR3 spans 14 residues. V was cut by 5 bases and J by 5 bases, with 15 bases left in between. Germline V lookup: CDR1 SGHTA, CDR2 FQGNSA. The CDR3 DNA follows: TGTGCCAGCAGCATTCAGGGGGGCGGGGAGACCCAGTACTAC. Protein: CASSIQGGGETQYY.

This chain connects TRBV27 to TRBJ1-1, with 8 bases aligning to TRBD1. After removal of 7 bases from V and 1 base from J, the junction contained 5 bases not matched to a gene. The CDR3 contains 14 residues. Looked up from germline, CDR1 is MNHEY and CDR2 is SMNVEV (reference sequence). The DNA of the CDR3 is TGTGCCAGCAAGAGGGACAGGAAGAACACTGAAGCTTTCTTT. Residues: CASKRDRKNTEAFF.

This clonotype was seen a few times. V usage is TRBV5-1 and J usage is TRBJ2-7; D unclear. The CDR3 is 16 amino acids. Trimming took off 3 bases at V and 0 bases at J, with 16 bases between the two ends. The germline V gene encodes CDR1 SGHRS and CDR2 YFSETQ. The CDR3 DNA reads TGCGCCAGCAGCTCCCCTAGGGCAGACCACTCCTACGAGCAGTACTTC. It specifies CASSSPRADHSYEQYF.

J is TRBJ2-3 and V is TRBV19; TRBD1 aligns across 9 bases. The V and J ends lost 8 bases and 4 bases, in that order; junction bases with no gene match: 4. CDR3 length: 13 residues. Germline V gene lookup returns CDR1 LNHDA and CDR2 SQIVND (reference sequence). This chain's CDR3 is CASWDREPDTQYF. CDR3 bases: TGTGCCAGTTGGGACAGGGAGCCAGATACGCAGTATTTT.

This clonotype was observed a few times. The gene calls are TRBV7-3 and TRBJ2-3; D is ambiguous. From germline, CDR1 is SGHTA and CDR2 FQGTGA. The CDR3 runs to 13 residues. V was cut by 5 bases and J by 6 bases, with 12 bases left in between. CDR3 sequence (DNA): TGTGCCAGCAGCCTCCAAACTCCGGATACGCAGTATTTT. The encoded protein is CASSLQTPDTQYF.

The CDR3 here is CASSFPAGLAGYKNIQYF. The CDR3 DNA sequence: TGTGCCAGCAGCTTTCCCGCCGGACTAGCGGGTTACAAAAACATTCAGTACTTC. This chain connects TRBV11-2 to TRBJ2-4; 11 bases match TRBD2. Germline V gives CDR1 SGHAT, CDR2 FQNNGV. V gave up 3 bases and J gave up 3 bases; unmatched junction bases: 10. The CDR3 sequence is 18 residues long.

In its sample, this clonotype was seen a few times. The rearrangement uses TRBV14 and TRBJ2-2; D perhaps matches TRBD2 (6 bases). The CDR3 extends over 15 amino acids. Germline CDR1 and CDR2: SGHDN and FVKESK. V was clipped by 3 bases and J by 4 bases, with 12 bases between them. CDR3 sequence reads: CASSHTGTFTGELFF. CDR3 in DNA: TGTGCCAGCAGCCATACCGGGACTTTCACCGGGGAGCTGTTTTTT.

This clonotype was observed a single time. The chain recombines TRBV20-1 with TRBJ2-7, with a tentative D call TRBD1 (6 bases). Trimming took off 5 bases at V and 1 base at J, with 12 bases between the two ends. The CDR3 totals 13 residues. From germline, CDR1 is DFQATT and CDR2 SNEGSKA (reference sequence). The CDR3 DNA sequence: TGCAGTGCTCCAAAGGGGGAATCCTACGAGCAGTACTTC. Amino acid sequence: CSAPKGESYEQYF.

Many counts were recorded for this clonotype. This sequence joins TRBV7-9 and TRBJ2-1, with D hard to call. The V end was cut by 5 bases, the J end by 7 bases, with 9 bases between. Per germline, CDR1 SEHNR and CDR2 FQNEAQ (reference sequence). There are 12 residues in the CDR3. The CDR3 reads CASSGLSNEQFF. In nucleotides, the CDR3 is TGTGCCAGCAGCGGGCTGTCGAATGAGCAGTTCTTC. Looking up the rest from reference TRBV7-9 and TRBJ2-1 gives the full variable domain: DTGVSQNPRHKITKRGQNVTFRCDPISEHNRLYWYRQTLGQGPEFLTYFQNEAQLEKSRLLSDRFSAERPKGSFSTLEIQRTEQGDSAMYLCASSGLSNEQFFGPGTRLTVL.

This clonotype showed up just a few times. V gene TRBV2 combines with J gene TRBJ1-1; D is uncertain. Deletions cut 4 bases from V and 0 bases from J, with 9 bases between. This CDR3 comprises 14 residues. Germline lookup yields CDR1 SNHLY and CDR2 FYNNEI. CDR3 nucleotides: TGTGCCAGCAGTGCTGTTGGGATGAACACTGAAGCTTTCTTT. Protein sequence: CASSAVGMNTEAFF.

This clonotype has a handful of counts. The V and J genes are TRBV7-9 and TRBJ2-3, with D hard to call. The CDR3 has 13 amino acids. Trimming shortened V by 9 bases and J by 0 bases, and 10 bases separated the two germline ends. Germline V CDR1 and CDR2: SEHNR, FQNEAQ (reference sequence). The CDR3 sequence: CASKPPSTDTQYF. The CDR3, as DNA: TGTGCCAGTAAACCGCCAAGCACAGATACGCAGTATTTT.

V is TRBV29-1 and J is TRBJ2-3, with D perhaps TRBD2 (5 bases). V was cut by 2 bases and J by 8 bases, with 11 bases left in between. The CDR3 spans 12 residues. Germline V gene sequence: CDR1 SQVTM, CDR2 ANQGSEA. CDR3 sequence (DNA): TGCAGCGTTGAACATCTCCGGGGTACGCAGTATTTT. The encoded protein is CSVEHLRGTQYF.

This clonotype showed up many times. The rearrangement links TRBV7-6 to TRBJ2-2, with 7 bases fitting TRBD2. Trimming at V came to 3 bases and at J to 0 bases, leaving 4 bases not matched to a gene. Germline loops: CDR1 SGHVS, CDR2 FNYEAQ. The CDR3 extends over 16 amino acids. CDR3 protein: CASSFGGLANTGELFF. CDR3 nucleotides: TGTGCCAGCAGCTTTGGAGGACTAGCGAACACCGGGGAGCTGTTTTTT.

The CDR3 region is CASSRQYEGTQYF. CDR3 nucleotide sequence: TGTGCCAGCAGCCGACAGTACGAGGGTACGCAGTATTTT. The rearrangement links TRBV7-9 to TRBJ2-3; D tentatively reads TRBD1 or TRBD2 (5 bases each). The CDR3 consists of 13 residues. CDR1 and CDR2 from the germline V gene are SEHNR and FQNEAQ (reference sequence). The V end lost 5 bases, the J end lost 8 bases, and 14 bases lay between the germline ends.

V is TRBV20-1 and J is TRBJ2-4; D possibly uses TRBD1 or TRBD2 (5 bases each). The CDR3 loop spans 16 amino acids. Per germline, CDR1 DFQATT and CDR2 SNEGSKA (reference sequence). Trimming took 6 bases from V and 8 from J, leaving 26 bases between them. The CDR3 DNA follows: TGCAGTGCACCACGGGATCTGGGGACGGTTTCGGACATTCAGTACTTC. It yields the protein CSAPRDLGTVSDIQYF.

The chain employs TRBV14 and TRBJ2-7; 7 nucleotides line up with TRBD2. The CDR3 is 15 residues long. Germline trimming cut 3 bases from V and 1 base from J; bases unmatched to any gene: 6. From germline, CDR1 is SGHDN and CDR2 FVKESK. The CDR3 bases are TGTGCCAGCAGCCAGGGGAGGGAACGGTCCTACGAGCAGTACTTC. This translates into CASSQGRERSYEQYF.

This clonotype has ten or more counts. V and J are TRBV7-2 and TRBJ2-5, with D unresolved. CDR3 length equals 11 residues. Germline V gene sequence: CDR1 SGHTA, CDR2 FQGNSA. Trimming shortened V by 4 bases and J by 7 bases, and 7 bases separated the two germline ends. The CDR3 sequence is CASSSPGTQYF. In nucleotides, the CDR3 is TGTGCCAGCAGCTCACCGGGGACCCAGTACTTC.

The sample holds a few counts of this clonotype. J is TRBJ1-6 and V is TRBV5-5, with a possible D match to TRBD1 (5 bases). The V and J ends lost 0 bases and 7 bases respectively, with 11 bases between them. The germline V gene encodes CDR1 SGHKS and CDR2 YYEKEE (reference sequence). The CDR3 extends over 15 amino acids. Here the CDR3 reads CASSLGAGTNSPLHF. The CDR3 coding sequence is TGTGCCAGCAGCTTGGGAGCAGGGACGAATTCACCCCTCCACTTT.

This clonotype has a count of ten or more. This chain links TRBV29-1 with TRBJ1-4; weak D call: TRBD1 (5 bases). CDR1 and CDR2 (germline): SQVTM, ANQGSEA. This CDR3 spans 13 amino acids. Trimming cost V 3 bases and J 1 base, with 6 bases left between them. The CDR3 region is CSVDGGTNEKLFF. CDR3 DNA: TGCAGCGTTGATGGGGGAACTAATGAAAAACTGTTTTTT.

This clonotype has more than one count but fewer than ten. The chain is built from TRBV4-3 and TRBJ1-6; 7 bases line up with TRBD1. Trimming cost V 2 bases and J 6 bases; bases outside gene matches: 4. Germline-derived CDR1 and CDR2 are LGHNA and YSLEER. The CDR3 has 15 amino acids. The CDR3 DNA is TGCGCCAGCAGCCAAAACACAGGGGCTAATTCACCCCTCCACTTT. This codes for CASSQNTGANSPLHF.

There are a few counts of this clonotype. This chain joins TRBV20-1 and TRBJ2-5; 10 bases line up with TRBD1. J was trimmed by 5 bases and V by 5 bases; bases with no gene match: 11. Germline CDR1 is DFQATT and CDR2 is SNEGSKA (reference sequence). The CDR3 loop spans 15 amino acids. This CDR3 is CSARRDRGSWETQYF. CDR3 nucleotide sequence: TGCAGTGCTCGCCGGGACAGGGGTTCGTGGGAGACCCAGTACTTC.

The sample holds a few counts of this clonotype. The V gene is TRBV20-1, the J gene TRBJ2-3; 8 bases line up with TRBD1. Per the germline V gene, CDR1 is DFQATT and CDR2 is SNEGSKA (reference sequence). CDR3 length: 16 amino acids. V lost 6 bases and J lost 6; bases outside the gene matches: 17. The CDR3 sequence: CSALSPRQGRGDTQYF. Here the CDR3 DNA reads TGCAGTGCCCTGAGCCCCCGACAGGGGAGAGGGGATACGCAGTATTTT.

J is TRBJ2-5 and V is TRBV29-1; 7 positions match TRBD2. Looked up from germline, CDR1 is SQVTM and CDR2 is ANQGSEA. The CDR3 is 14 amino acids. V shed 5 bases, J shed 2 bases, and the junction held 8 bases outside the gene matches. The CDR3 DNA is TGCAGCGTTTCTCTAGCGGCCCTACAAGAGACCCAGTACTTC. Its protein product is CSVSLAALQETQYF.

The table lists this clonotype with many counts. The rearrangement links TRBV7-2 to TRBJ2-7; 7 positions match TRBD1. CDR3 length: 15 residues. The ends lost 1 base at V and 2 bases at J; junction bases unmatched: 5. Germline lookup yields CDR1 SGHTA and CDR2 FQGNSA. The CDR3 sequence is CASSLVMGTAYEQYF. In DNA form, the CDR3 reads TGTGCCAGCAGCTTAGTCATGGGGACAGCCTACGAGCAGTACTTC.

This sequence joins TRBV7-8 and TRBJ1-2; D is unclear. Trimming pared 5 bases from V and 8 bases from J, leaving 12 bases between. This CDR3 has 12 amino acids. From germline, CDR1 is SGHVS and CDR2 FQNEAQ. CDR3: CASSPPGPGYTF. The CDR3 nucleotides are TGTGCCAGCAGCCCCCCGGGTCCCGGCTACACCTTC.